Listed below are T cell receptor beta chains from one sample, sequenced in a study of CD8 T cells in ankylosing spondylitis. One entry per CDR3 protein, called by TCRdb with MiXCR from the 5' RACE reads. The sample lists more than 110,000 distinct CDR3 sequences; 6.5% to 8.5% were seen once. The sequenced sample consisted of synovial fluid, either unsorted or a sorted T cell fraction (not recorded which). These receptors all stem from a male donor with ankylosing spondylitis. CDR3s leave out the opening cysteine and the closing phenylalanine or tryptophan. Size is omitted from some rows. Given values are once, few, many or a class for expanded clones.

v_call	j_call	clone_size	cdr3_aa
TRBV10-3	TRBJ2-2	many	AISGGGRTANTGELF
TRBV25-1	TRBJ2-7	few	ASMGTAHTRQY
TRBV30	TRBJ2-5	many	AWSTTGRETQY
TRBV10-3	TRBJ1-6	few	AIIDDPGGGSPLH
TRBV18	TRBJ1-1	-	ASSPQQLVNTEAF
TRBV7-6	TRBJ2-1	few	ASSSRRQGRSYNEQF
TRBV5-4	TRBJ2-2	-	ASREKANTGEVF
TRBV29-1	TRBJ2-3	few	SAGLPEGDTQY
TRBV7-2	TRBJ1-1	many	ASSAGTTRGTEAF
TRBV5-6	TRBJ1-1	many	ASSLSYDTEAF
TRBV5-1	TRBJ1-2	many	ASSPISGDGYT
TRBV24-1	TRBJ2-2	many	ATSDTGTGGELF
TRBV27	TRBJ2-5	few	ASSTRSQGTETQY
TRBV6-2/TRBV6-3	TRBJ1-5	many	ASSGQGDQPQH
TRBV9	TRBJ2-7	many	ASSVASASYEQY
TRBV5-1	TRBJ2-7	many	ASSETSGDSYEQY
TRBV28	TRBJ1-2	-	ASSPPRGDIYGYT
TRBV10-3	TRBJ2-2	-	AIRDRGQVGELF
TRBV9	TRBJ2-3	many	ASSVAGGGAYTQY
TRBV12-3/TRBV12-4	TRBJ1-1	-	ASSLKPGLGNTEAF
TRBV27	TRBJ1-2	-	ASSRDGANYGYT
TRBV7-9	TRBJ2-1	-	ASSGLDRRDEQF
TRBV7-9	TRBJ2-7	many	ASSRGTGGSDEQY
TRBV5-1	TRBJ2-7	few	ASTKQAGGTRPQTEQY
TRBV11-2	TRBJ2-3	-	ASSLVPPQGGTDTQY
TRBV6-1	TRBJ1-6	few	ASRDRQSNQNSPLH
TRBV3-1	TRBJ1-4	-	ASSQDLQGKLF
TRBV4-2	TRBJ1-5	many	ASSQDRGQINQPQH
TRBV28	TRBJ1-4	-	ASSLWGAGGSEKLF
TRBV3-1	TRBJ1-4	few	ASSQHTGEKLF
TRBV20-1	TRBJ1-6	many	SARRLGQGYNSPLH
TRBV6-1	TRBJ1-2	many	ASSPRVDYGYT
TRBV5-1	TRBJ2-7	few	ASSPWTGPAYEQY
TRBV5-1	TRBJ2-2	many	ASSFSLAGANTGELF
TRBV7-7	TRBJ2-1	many	ASSFGGASYNEQF
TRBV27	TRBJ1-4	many	ASSLSPGPRGGEKLF